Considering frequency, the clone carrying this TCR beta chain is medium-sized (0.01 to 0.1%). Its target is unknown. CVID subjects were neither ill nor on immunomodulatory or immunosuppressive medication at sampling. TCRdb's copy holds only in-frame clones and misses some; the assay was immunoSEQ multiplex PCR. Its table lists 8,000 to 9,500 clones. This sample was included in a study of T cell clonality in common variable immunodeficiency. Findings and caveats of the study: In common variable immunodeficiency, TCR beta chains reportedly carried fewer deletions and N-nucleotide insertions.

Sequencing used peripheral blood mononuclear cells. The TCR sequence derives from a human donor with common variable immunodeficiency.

CDR3 amino acids: CASSFRTENNSPLHF. CDR3 DNA, as far as it was read: TGTGCCAGCAGTTTTCGGACAGAGAATAATTCACCC. This chain uses TRBV12-3 or TRBV12-4 with TRBJ1-6; D might be TRBD1 (6 bases). The read gets to within 3 residues of the CDR3 end, and the germline J gene fills in the rest. The CDR3 extends over 15 amino acids. Trimming pared 3 bases from V and 5 bases from J, leaving 11 bases between.